The present entry profiles one TCR beta chain with its context. The antigen is unknown. The record originates from a study of OX40 agonist ivuxolimab in advanced cancers. Study-wide findings and caveats: Doses of 0.1 to 3.0 mg/kg were accompanied by clonal expansion of CD4+ and CD8+ blood T cells by week 6.

This CDR3 region has 15 residues. The germline CDR1 and CDR2 sequences are SGDLS and YYNGEE. V dropped 0 bases and J dropped 3; count of bases not matched to a gene: 2. Using immunoSEQ multiplex PCR, the repertoire was profiled, and TCRdb retains in-frame clones only, with some absent. The table lists approximately 77,000 clones, about 82% of them singletons. The V gene is TRBV9, the J gene TRBJ2-1, with 8 bases lining up with TRBD2. The sample was CD4+ or CD8+ T cells sorted from blood, taken in a trial of the OX40 agonist ivuxolimab. The TCR was taken from an adult with an advanced solid tumor such as melanoma, head and neck, liver or kidney cancer. The CDR3 is CASSVALAGYNEQFF. The CDR3, as DNA: TGTGCCAGCAGCGTAGCTCTAGCGGGCTACAATGAGCAGTTCTTC.